This TCR beta chain was recovered during a study of OX40 agonist ivuxolimab in advanced cancers. Study-wide background: Ivuxolimab, an antibody that agonizes OX40 (CD134), was administered to the patients.

For this clone: What it binds is unknown.

Using immunoSEQ multiplex PCR, the repertoire was profiled, and TCRdb retains in-frame clones only, with some absent. This sample has roughly 60,000 clones, with about 80% found just once. CDR1 and CDR2 (germline): MDHEN, SYDVKM. Trimming left V 2 bases short and J 1 base short, with 11 bases between. The CDR3 has 15 residues. Study outcomes and limitations: There was clonal expansion of CD4+ and CD8+ blood T cells by week 6 at 0.1 to 3.0 mg/kg. Also present in some nonresponders was a low level of normalized T-cell clonal expansion.

The J gene is TRBJ1-2, the V gene TRBV28; D might be TRBD1 (5 bases). The sequenced sample was CD4+ or CD8+ T cells sorted from blood, obtained in a trial of the OX40 agonist ivuxolimab. The sequence came from an adult with an advanced solid tumor such as melanoma, head and neck, liver or kidney cancer. This CDR3 is CASSLVSGGNYGYTF. CDR3 coding DNA: TGTGCCAGCAGTTTAGTCTCCGGGGGTAACTATGGCTACACCTTC.